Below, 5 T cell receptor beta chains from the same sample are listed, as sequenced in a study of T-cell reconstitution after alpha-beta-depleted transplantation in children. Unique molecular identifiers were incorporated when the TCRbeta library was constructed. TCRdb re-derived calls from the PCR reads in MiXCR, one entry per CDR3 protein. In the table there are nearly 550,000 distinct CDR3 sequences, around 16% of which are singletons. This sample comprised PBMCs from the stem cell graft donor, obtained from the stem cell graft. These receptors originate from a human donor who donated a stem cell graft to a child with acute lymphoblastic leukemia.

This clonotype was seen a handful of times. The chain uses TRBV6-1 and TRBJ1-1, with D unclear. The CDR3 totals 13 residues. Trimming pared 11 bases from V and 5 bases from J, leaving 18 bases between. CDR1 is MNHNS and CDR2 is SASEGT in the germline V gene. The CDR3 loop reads CASKGSWKTEAFF. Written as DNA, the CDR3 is TGTGCCTCTAAAGGGAGTTGGAAGACTGAAGCTTTCTTT.

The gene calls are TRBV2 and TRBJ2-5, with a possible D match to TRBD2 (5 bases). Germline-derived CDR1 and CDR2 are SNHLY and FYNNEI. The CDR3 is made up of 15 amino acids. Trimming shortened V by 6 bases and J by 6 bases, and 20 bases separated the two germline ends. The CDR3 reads CASRDGERPQQTQYF. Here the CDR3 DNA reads TGTGCCAGCAGGGACGGAGAGCGGCCACAACAGACCCAGTACTTC. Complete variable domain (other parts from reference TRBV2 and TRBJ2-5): EPEVTQTPSHQVTQMGQEVILRCVPISNHLYFYWYRQILGQKVEFLVSFYNNEISEKSEIFDDQFSVERPDGSNFTLKIRSTKLEDSAMYFCASRDGERPQQTQYFGPGTRLLVL.

As DNA, the CDR3 is TGTGCCAGCAGCCTCGGTCCTAGGCAGTTCTTC. It is translated as CASSLGPRQFF. This sequence joins TRBV12-3 or TRBV12-4 and TRBJ2-1; no firm D call. The CDR3 covers 11 residues. V lost 6 bases to trimming and J lost 12 bases, with 12 bases between them.

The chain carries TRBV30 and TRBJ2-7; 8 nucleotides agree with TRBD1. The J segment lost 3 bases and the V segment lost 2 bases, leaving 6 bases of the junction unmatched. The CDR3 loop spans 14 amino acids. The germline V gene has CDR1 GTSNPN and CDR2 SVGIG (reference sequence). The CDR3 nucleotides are TGTGCCTGGAGTTTTGGACAGGGCCTCTACGAGCAGTACTTC. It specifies CAWSFGQGLYEQYF. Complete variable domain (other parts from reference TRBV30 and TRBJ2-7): SQTIHQWPATLVQPVGSPLSLECTVEGTSNPNLYWYRQAAGRGLQLLFYSVGIGQISSEVPQNLSASRPQDRQFILSSKKLLLSDSGFYLCAWSFGQGLYEQYFGPGTRLTVT.

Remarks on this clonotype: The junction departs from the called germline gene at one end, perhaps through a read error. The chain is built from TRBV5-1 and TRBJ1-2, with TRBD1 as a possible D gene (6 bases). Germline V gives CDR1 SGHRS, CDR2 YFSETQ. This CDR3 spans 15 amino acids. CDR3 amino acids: CSSSLLRGGNYGYTF. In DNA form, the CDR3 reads TGCTCCAGCAGCTTGCTCAGGGGAGGTAACTATGGCTACACCTTC.